These 12 T cell receptor beta chains were all obtained from the same sample, sequenced in a study of T cells in Graves' hyperthyroidism and ophthalmopathy. TCR beta CDR3 sequences were amplified from RNA transcripts. The TCR CDR3 first-round RT-PCR relied on the HTBI primer set. TCRdb re-analysed the multiplex PCR reads in MiXCR, keeping a single row per CDR3 protein. The profile covers around 350,000 distinct CDR3 sequences, with about 18% appearing a single time and 3.7% taken by the ten largest. The sequencing sample was made of blood. The receptors derive from a young woman with Graves' hyperthyroidism.

V and J are TRBV20-1 and TRBJ2-7, with 9 bases identical to TRBD2. This CDR3 spans 15 amino acids. The trim removed 1 base at V and 2 bases at J, leaving 6 bases unmatched. Germline V CDR1 and CDR2: DFQATT, SNEGSKA (reference sequence). The CDR3 DNA reads TGCAGTGCTAGAGGTCGACTAGCGGACCCCTACGAGCAGTACTTC. The encoded protein is CSARGRLADPYEQYF.

The gene calls are TRBV2 and TRBJ1-3; D gene ambiguous. Between the trimmed V and J ends, which lost 0 bases and 0 bases, there was a span of 12 bases. The CDR3 is 17 amino acids. CDR1 and CDR2 (germline): SNHLY, FYNNEI. The CDR3 coding sequence is TGTGCCAGCAGTGAAGCTTGGGTTAGGAGCTCTGGAAACACCATATATTTT. It specifies CASSEAWVRSSGNTIYF.

This clonotype was detected many times. V gene TRBV19 combines with J gene TRBJ1-5; D might be TRBD1 (5 bases). CDR1 is LNHDA and CDR2 is SQIVND in the germline V gene (reference sequence). The CDR3 has 15 residues. V was shortened by 4 bases and J by 0 bases, with 10 bases between the two germline ends. This CDR3 reads CASSTYRYSNQPQHF. DNA for the CDR3: TGTGCCAGTAGTACATACAGGTATAGCAATCAGCCCCAGCATTTT.

This clonotype has at least ten counts. This rearrangement joins TRBV6-1 to TRBJ1-2, with D hard to call. V lost 8 bases and J lost 4, with 11 bases in between. The CDR3 covers 12 residues. CDR1 is MNHNS and CDR2 is SASEGT in the germline V gene. For the CDR3, the DNA is TGTGCCAGCCGACCCCGCACCTATGGCTACACCTTC. This encodes CASRPRTYGYTF.

This clonotype has a count of ten or more. The V call is TRBV6-5, the J call TRBJ1-3, with unresolved D. V gave up 6 bases and J gave up 0 bases, with 12 bases separating them. CDR3 length: 15 amino acids. Germline V gene sequence: CDR1 MNHEY, CDR2 SVGAGI. The CDR3 DNA sequence: TGTGCCAGCAGCTCCGGGCCCTACTCTGGAAACACCATATATTTT. Protein sequence: CASSSGPYSGNTIYF.

This clonotype was seen ten or more times. The chain couples TRBV6-1 to TRBJ1-5; D gene uncertain. The CDR3 length is 15 residues. V shed 0 bases and J shed 3 bases, with 9 bases lying between them. Per the germline V gene, CDR1 is MNHNS and CDR2 is SASEGT. CDR3 sequence reads: CASSEAVLLNQPQHF. DNA of the CDR3: TGTGCCAGCAGTGAAGCGGTTCTGCTCAATCAGCCCCAGCATTTT.

This chain uses TRBV28 with TRBJ2-5; the D gene is possibly TRBD1 (7 bases). This CDR3 contains 15 residues. Per germline, CDR1 MDHEN and CDR2 SYDVKM. V gave up 6 bases and J gave up 1 base, with 15 bases separating them. As DNA, the CDR3 is TGTGCCAGCAGCGACAGGGAGGCCCTCCAAGAGACCCAGTACTTC. This translates into CASSDREALQETQYF.

At least ten counts were recorded for this clonotype. The chain carries TRBV6-1 and TRBJ1-1, with D perhaps matching TRBD1 (5 bases). CDR1 and CDR2 (germline): MNHNS, SASEGT. The CDR3 is 17 amino acids. V lost 0 bases to trimming and J lost 4 bases, with 18 bases between them. CDR3 loop: CASSEAQHRSGFTEAFF. In DNA form, the CDR3 reads TGTGCCAGCAGTGAAGCGCAACACAGGTCGGGATTCACTGAAGCTTTCTTT.

This clonotype was counted a few times. This rearrangement joins TRBV19 to TRBJ1-5, with a weak D call TRBD1 (6 bases). This CDR3 has 14 residues. V was pared by 6 bases and J by 3 bases, with 12 bases between. Germline assignment: CDR1 LNHDA and CDR2 SQIVND (reference sequence). The CDR3, as DNA: TGTGCCAGTAGCATCGACAGGACCAATCAGCCCCAGCATTTT. It is translated as CASSIDRTNQPQHF.

Many counts were recorded for this clonotype. The V call is TRBV6-1, the J call TRBJ1-2, with 7 bases matching TRBD1. Germline values: CDR1 MNHNS, CDR2 SASEGT. J gave up 7 bases and V 8 bases, and 7 bases lay outside the gene matches. The CDR3 runs 12 residues. CDR3 sequence (DNA): TGTGCCAGCGGGAAGACAGGGATTGGCTACACCTTC. Translated, it gives CASGKTGIGYTF.

This clonotype occurred a few times. The chain uses TRBV4-1 and TRBJ2-2; perhaps TRBD2 as D (6 bases). V dropped 3 bases and J dropped 2 bases, with 16 bases sitting between them. CDR1 is MGHRA and CDR2 is YSYEKL in the germline V gene. The length of the CDR3 is 17 residues. The CDR3 protein is CASSQIRTGENTGELFF. The CDR3 DNA reads as TGCGCCAGCAGCCAGATTCGGACGGGGGAAAACACCGGGGAGCTGTTTTTT.

This clonotype was detected many times. This chain joins TRBV6-5 and TRBJ2-7; possibly TRBD1 for D (7 bases). V was trimmed by 4 bases and J by 3 bases, leaving 16 bases between them. The CDR3 extends over 15 amino acids. Germline V gene lookup returns CDR1 MNHEY and CDR2 SVGAGI. DNA for the CDR3: TGTGCCAGCAGTTCGCAGGGGGGTTTGGACTACGAGCAGTACTTC. Protein: CASSSQGGLDYEQYF.